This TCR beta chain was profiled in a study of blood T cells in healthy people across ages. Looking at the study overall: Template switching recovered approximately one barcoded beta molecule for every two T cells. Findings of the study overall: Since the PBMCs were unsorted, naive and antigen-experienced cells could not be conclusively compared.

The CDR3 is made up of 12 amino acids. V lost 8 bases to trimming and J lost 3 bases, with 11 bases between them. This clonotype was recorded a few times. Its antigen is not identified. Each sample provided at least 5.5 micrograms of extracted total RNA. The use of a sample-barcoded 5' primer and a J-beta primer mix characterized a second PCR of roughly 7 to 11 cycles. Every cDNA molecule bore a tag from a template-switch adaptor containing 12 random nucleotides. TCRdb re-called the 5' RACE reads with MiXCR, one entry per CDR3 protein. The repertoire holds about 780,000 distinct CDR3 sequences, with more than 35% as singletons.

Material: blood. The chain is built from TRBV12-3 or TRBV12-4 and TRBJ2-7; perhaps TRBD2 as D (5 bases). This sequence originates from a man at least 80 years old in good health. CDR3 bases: TGTGCCAGCGCCTGGACTTACTACGAGCAGTACTTC. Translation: CASAWTYYEQYF.